The rows below give T cell receptor beta chains drawn from one sample of a study of technical replicates of blood from a few donors. Sequenced by immunoSEQ multiplex PCR; TCRdb stores in-frame clones only, minus some. This sample yields about 83,000 clones, of which about 94% are seen a single time; roughly 0.25% belongs to the top ten. The sequencing sample was made of T cells isolated from PBMCs. Every receptor here comes from a human donor in good health. CDR3s include the opening cysteine and the closing phenylalanine or tryptophan. Fields, in order: J gene, clone size, V gene, CDR3 protein. Expanded clones are given a class, and other clones once, few, many or no size at all.

>TRBJ2-3|.|TRBV7-9
CASSLSGGAQDTQYF
>TRBJ1-4|.|TRBV5-6
CASSEGGAEKLFF
>TRBJ1-1|few|TRBV19
CASRQGLTNTEAFF
>TRBJ2-1|.|TRBV19
CASRSRVVGQGGNEQFF
>TRBJ2-7|once|TRBV6-1
CASLAILRGEQYF
>TRBJ2-1|.|TRBV2
CASSDRAGLAGNEQFF
>TRBJ2-7|.|TRBV7-9
CASSLEISAYEQYF
>TRBJ2-4|.|TRBV5-6
CASSLGEAKNIQYF
>TRBJ1-3|once|TRBV6-5
CASSYSTGVSGNTIYF
>TRBJ2-7|.|TRBV28
CASSPGTRTGEQYF
>TRBJ2-7|.|TRBV4-1
CASSRPGGDWRPEQYF
>TRBJ1-1|.|TRBV19
CASSIVGRGRNTEAFF
>TRBJ2-5|.|TRBV7-7
CASSLGLAGGSVSQETQYF
>TRBJ2-7|.|TRBV7-9
CASVGGTYEQYF
>TRBJ1-5|.|TRBV5-1
CASSEGVSNQPQHF
>TRBJ2-1|.|TRBV28
CASSLPYPVAGSDISYNEQFF
>TRBJ2-5|.|TRBV4-1
CASSQISGGPPGLETQYF
>TRBJ2-7|.|TRBV27
CASSPSGTVRSYEQYF
>TRBJ1-1|.|TRBV7-9
CASSLGALTEAFF
>TRBJ2-3|few|TRBV1
CTQSDGGPFGTQYF